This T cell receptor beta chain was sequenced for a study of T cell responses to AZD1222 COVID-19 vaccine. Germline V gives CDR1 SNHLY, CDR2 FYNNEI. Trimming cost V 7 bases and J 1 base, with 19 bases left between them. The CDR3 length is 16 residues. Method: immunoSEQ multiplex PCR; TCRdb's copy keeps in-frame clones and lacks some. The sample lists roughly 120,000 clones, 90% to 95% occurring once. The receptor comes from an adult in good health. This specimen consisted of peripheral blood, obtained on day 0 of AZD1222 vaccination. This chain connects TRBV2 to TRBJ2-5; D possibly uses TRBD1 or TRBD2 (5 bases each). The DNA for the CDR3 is TGTGCCAGCACCGAAAGCCCGTTGGGACCCCAAGAGACCCAGTACTTC. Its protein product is CASTESPLGPQETQYF.